Here is one TCR beta chain with its context. Its antigen remains unidentified. Within one base of it there is no much larger clone, and no base qualities were kept. Preparation of the library involved 5' RACE. This sample was sequenced with an Illumina HiSeq 2500. A second roughly 6 to 11 cycle PCR used a sample-barcoded 5' primer and a J-beta primer mix. A template-switch 5' adaptor carrying 12 random nucleotides introduced a unique molecular identifier onto each TCR beta cDNA molecule. Each sample yielded at least 3 million CDR3-containing paired-end reads. The Mint cDNA synthesis kit, primed by a TRBC-specific oligonucleotide, was used to synthesize first-strand cDNA from all RNA. Following uracil-DNA glycosylase treatment, all cDNA underwent a first 18-cycle PCR with the universal primers M1SS and BC2_uni_R. In the original analysis: For normalization, 1 million high-quality reads, each with a distinct molecular identifier, were randomly selected from each sample. Reads with shared molecular identifiers were discarded instead of being binned into consensus sequences. MiTCR, run with a Q25 quality threshold and the strictest error-elimination algorithm, handled CDR3 identification, clonotype clustering and error correction. A nonparametric unseen species model with Euler transformation was used to estimate lower-bound total TCR beta diversity. Using fastp trimming at Q25 and MiXCR clonotype assembly, TCRdb reanalyzed the public sequencing data and kept in-frame beta chains. Here each entry gathers all rows of one CDR3 protein and keeps the most common genes and DNA. The V and J calls follow TCRdb's processing rather than the paper's. The sample profile shows about 1.4 million distinct CDR3 sequences; approximately 60% of them were found once. Jointly, the top ten make up over 6.5% of the sample.

The sample belongs to a study of blood T cells in healthy people across ages (dated by TCRdb to the mid-2010s). As for the study more broadly: In model experiments, template switching captured roughly one uniquely barcoded TCR beta cDNA molecule for every two T cells. Age-related changes in TCR beta repertoire diversity were measured in the study by deep sequencing normalized with unique cDNA molecular identifiers. Donors of different ages were randomly distributed across sequencing lanes to avoid experimental bias. Using the same blood draw, the study looked at two additional independent replicas of 1 million unique cDNA reads for two donors, one aged 18 to 30 and the other aged 80 or older. Four age groups were formed from the donors: young (average approximately 16 years), middle-aged (more than 35), aged (about 62) and long-lived (less than 85).

The roughly 39 donors, aged 6 to 90 years, were systemically healthy Caucasian individuals from Russia. Approximately 10 milliliters of peripheral blood were collected from each donor into EDTA-treated Vacutainer tubes. Ficoll-Paque density-gradient centrifugation was used to isolate PBMCs, with at least 6.5 million per sample. Trizol reagent was used to extract total RNA from the PBMCs, yielding at least 5 micrograms per sample. For every donor, flow cytometry on a PBMC aliquot measured the percentage of naive CD45RAhigh/CD27high T cells. General conclusions and limits of the study: As age increased, observed TCR beta diversity per million T cells dropped in a roughly linear way, and a significant reduction was already evident by age 40. Estimates of total diversity based on one million sequenced T cells were considered lower bounds and underestimates. The CMV infection status of donors was not known, potentially confounding age-related changes in expanded clonotypes. Bulk unsorted PBMC profiling prevented conclusive comparison of naive and antigen-experienced compartments. The percentage of naive T cells measured by flow cytometry correlated strongly with observed TCR beta diversity. Compared with the aged group, the long-lived group had more naive CD4+ T cells, fewer expanded clones and increased TCR diversity, a pattern suggesting age selection.

The CDR3 runs 16 amino acids, cysteine and phenylalanine included. The retained sequence is limited to the CDR3, 48 bases, with the frame set at the first base. In the germline V gene (reference sequence), CDR1 corresponds to SEHNR and CDR2 to FQNEAQ. Trimming takes 4 bases off V and 3 bases off J; junction bases not matched to a gene: 8. The sequenced material came from blood. In this chain, TRBV7-9 is recombined with TRBJ1-2, and 10 junctional nucleotides match TRBD1. The source is a man younger than 30 in good health. CDR3 sequence: CASSSTADRGDYGYTF. The nucleotide sequence reads as follows: TGTGCCAGCAGCTCTACCGCGGACAGGGGGGACTATGGCTACACCTTC. Full variable domain (CDR3 extended with the reference TRBV7-9 and TRBJ1-2 proteins): DTGVSQNPRHKITKRGQNVTFRCDPISEHNRLYWYRQTLGQGPEFLTYFQNEAQLEKSRLLSDRFSAERPKGSFSTLEIQRTEQGDSAMYLCASSSTADRGDYGYTFGSGTRLTVV.